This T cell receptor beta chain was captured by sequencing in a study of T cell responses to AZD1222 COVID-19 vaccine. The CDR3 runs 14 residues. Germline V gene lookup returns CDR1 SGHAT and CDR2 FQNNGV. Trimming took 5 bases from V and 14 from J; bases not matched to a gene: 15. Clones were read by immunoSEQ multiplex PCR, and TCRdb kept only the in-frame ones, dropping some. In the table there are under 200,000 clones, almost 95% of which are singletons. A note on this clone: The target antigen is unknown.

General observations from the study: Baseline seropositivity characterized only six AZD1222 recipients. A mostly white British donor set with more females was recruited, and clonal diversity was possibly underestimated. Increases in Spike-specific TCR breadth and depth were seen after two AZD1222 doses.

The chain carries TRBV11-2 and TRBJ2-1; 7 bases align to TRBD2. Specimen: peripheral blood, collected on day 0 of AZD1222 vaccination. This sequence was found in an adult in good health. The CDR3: CASSTVRDYPREFF. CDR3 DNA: TGTGCCAGCAGCACCGTCCGGGACTACCCTAGGGAGTTCTTC.